One sample yielded the 3 T cell receptor beta chains listed below, sequenced in a study of cytomegalovirus exposure and HLA in healthy donors. PCR employed 60 Vbeta and 13 Jbeta primers. Sequenced by immunoSEQ multiplex PCR; TCRdb stores in-frame clones only, minus some. Among roughly 55,000 clones listed, 55% to 75% were seen once. Sample: PBMCs. The receptors shown here come from a man aged 35 to 55 in good health and CMV-seropositive.

This chain links TRBV7-3 with TRBJ1-1; 8 nucleotides align to TRBD1. This CDR3 spans 14 amino acids. The germline V gene encodes CDR1 SGHTA and CDR2 FQGTGA. Unmatched junction bases numbered 7, after V lost 5 bases and J lost 5 bases. Here the CDR3 reads CASSVQGDETEAFF. The CDR3 nucleotides are TGTGCCAGCAGCGTACAGGGGGATGAGACTGAAGCTTTCTTT.

The CDR3 DNA reads TGTTCCGGAGGACAGGGAGGGGGTGAGCAGTACTTC. Its translation: CSGGQGGGEQYF. The genes are TRBV7-3 and TRBJ2-7; D possibly corresponds to TRBD1 (8 bases). The germline CDR1 and CDR2 sequences are SGHTA and FQGTGA. The length of the CDR3 is 12 residues.

The gene calls are TRBV7-2 and TRBJ1-5; perhaps TRBD1 as D (5 bases). Trimming took off 4 bases at V and 3 bases at J, with 10 bases between the two ends. CDR3 length: 14 amino acids. Germline V gives CDR1 SGHTA, CDR2 FQGNSA. DNA for the CDR3: TGTGCCAGCAGCTCTGATGGGGCCAATCAGCCCCAGCATTTT. Amino acids: CASSSDGANQPQHF.